The present TCR beta chain was sequenced within a study of neurological immune-mediated disorders. Study results and caveats: CDR3 amino acid sequences found in expanded clones were never shared across subjects, suggesting private repertoires in all groups.

Concerning this clonotype: What it binds is unknown.

MiXCR, applied by TCRdb to the 5' RACE reads, yields one record per CDR3 protein. The sample lists around 66,000 distinct CDR3 sequences; around 5.2% were seen once. The V end lost 2 bases, the J end lost 0 bases, and 13 bases lay between the germline ends. CDR1 SNHLY and CDR2 FYNNEI come from the germline V gene. The CDR3 length is 16 residues. This chain links TRBV2 with TRBJ1-1, with a tentative D call TRBD1 (6 bases). The sample comprised PBMCs. The receptor's source is a woman in her twenties or thirties with multiple sclerosis. The CDR3 sequence: CASSEWTDRVNTEAFF. The DNA for the CDR3 is TGTGCCAGCAGTGAATGGACAGATCGGGTGAACACTGAAGCTTTCTTT.